The 25 T cell receptor beta chains in this list originate from one sample, sequenced in a study of vaccination and CD4 T cells after COVID-19. The treatment: approximately nine-day PBMC culture with coronavirus spike peptide pools or control peptides (ViraFEST assay). Sequenced with the Oncomine TCR Beta short-read assay was DNA taken from cultured CD4+ T cells. TCRdb reanalysed the PCR reads using MiXCR and keeps one entry per CDR3 protein. The table includes tens of thousands of distinct CDR3 sequences, 67% detected once. Their antigens are not known. The sample here was CD4+ T cells from blood, cultured in vitro, taken after SARS-CoV-2 vaccination. The receptors shown here come from a human donor who received a COVID-19 vaccine.

V usage is TRBV5-5 and J usage is TRBJ2-7; TRBD2 might be the D (5 bases). The V and J ends lost 0 bases and 2 bases respectively, with 12 bases between them. The CDR3 runs 15 residues. Germline-derived CDR1 and CDR2 are SGHKS and YYEKEE (reference sequence). The CDR3 sequence: CASSLALGSAYEQYF. CDR3 sequence (DNA): TGTGCCAGCAGCTTGGCCTTGGGGAGTGCCTACGAGCAGTACTTC.

This clonotype was seen only a few times. This chain links TRBV19 with TRBJ2-7, with TRBD2 identical over 10 bases. Germline V CDR1 and CDR2: LNHDA, SQIVND (reference sequence). J was trimmed by 5 bases and V by 7 bases; bases with no gene match: 8. This CDR3 region has 14 residues. CDR3 in DNA: TGTGCCAGTAAAAGGACTAGCGGTGACAACGAGCAGTACTTC. Protein: CASKRTSGDNEQYF.

The chain couples TRBV24-1 to TRBJ2-3; D not certain. The CDR3 runs to 18 residues. Looked up from germline, CDR1 is KGHDR and CDR2 is SFDVKD. Trimming shortened V by 2 bases and J by 2 bases, and 19 bases separated the two germline ends. CDR3 residues: CATSDSGIRSSPTDTQYF. The CDR3 DNA reads as TGTGCCACCAGTGATTCTGGAATTAGGAGTTCTCCCACAGATACGCAGTATTTT.

The chain combines TRBV7-2 with TRBJ2-3, with TRBD2 as a possible D gene (5 bases). Germline V lookup: CDR1 SGHTA, CDR2 FQGNSA. The V gene lost 6 bases and the J gene lost 5 bases, with 21 bases spanning the gap. CDR3 length equals 16 residues. DNA for the CDR3: TGTGCCAGCAGACCGCTCTCGGGGAAAGGTGGAGATACGCAGTATTTT. Encoded protein: CASRPLSGKGGDTQYF.

This clonotype came up once. The chain links TRBV12-3 or TRBV12-4 to TRBJ1-2, with D possibly TRBD1 on 5 matching bases. Trimming took 4 bases from V and 4 from J, leaving 13 bases between them. CDR3 length: 14 residues. CDR3 DNA: TGTGCCAGCAGTTCGGGACTCCGGGGCTATGGCTACACCTTC. Translating gives CASSSGLRGYGYTF.

This chain joins TRBV10-2 and TRBJ2-7; D call uncertain. This CDR3 has 11 amino acids. Germline V CDR1 and CDR2: WSHSY, SAAADI. Trimming stripped 3 bases from V and 7 bases from J, with 7 bases between. In DNA form, the CDR3 reads TGCGCCAGCAGTGATCTACGAGAGCAGTACTTC. Its translation is CASSDLREQYF.

This clonotype came up a few times. The chain employs TRBV12-3 or TRBV12-4 and TRBJ1-1, with D possibly TRBD1 on 6 matching bases. The CDR3 runs to 16 residues. The ends were cut back, 3 bases at V and 4 bases at J, with 18 bases in the middle. This chain's CDR3 is CASSFIFGGGSTEAFF. CDR3 DNA sequence: TGTGCCAGCAGTTTTATCTTCGGAGGGGGGAGCACTGAAGCTTTCTTT.

The chain links TRBV19 to TRBJ1-4; tentative D call: TRBD1 (5 bases). Germline V gene lookup returns CDR1 LNHDA and CDR2 SQIVND (reference sequence). The CDR3 extends over 15 amino acids. V was cut by 5 bases and J by 9 bases, with 19 bases left in between. CDR3 region: CASSRPGGADQKLFF. CDR3 nucleotides: TGTGCCAGTAGTCGTCCGGGCGGGGCGGATCAAAAACTGTTTTTT.

This chain links TRBV2 with TRBJ1-2; 7 bases line up with TRBD1. The CDR3 spans 17 residues. The junction had 9 bases not matched to a gene; V was cut back by 2 bases and J by 0 bases. Germline CDR1 SNHLY, CDR2 FYNNEI. Written as DNA, the CDR3 is TGTGCCAGCAGTGAAAGCGTTTACAGGGGCGCTAACTATGGCTACACCTTC. Protein sequence: CASSESVYRGANYGYTF. Based on the CDR3 plus reference TRBV2 and TRBJ1-2, the full variable domain is EPEVTQTPSHQVTQMGQEVILRCVPISNHLYFYWYRQILGQKVEFLVSFYNNEISEKSEIFDDQFSVERPDGSNFTLKIRSTKLEDSAMYFCASSESVYRGANYGYTFGSGTRLTVV.

This sequence joins TRBV11-2 and TRBJ2-2; weak D call: TRBD1 (5 bases). Germline V gene sequence: CDR1 SGHAT, CDR2 FQNNGV. The CDR3 runs to 15 residues. The V gene lost 2 bases and the J gene lost 6 bases, with 13 bases spanning the gap. CDR3 nucleotide sequence: TGTGCCAGCAGCTTAAACATTGGGGCTCCCGGGGAGCTGTTTTTT. Protein product: CASSLNIGAPGELFF. Full variable domain (remainder filled in from reference TRBV11-2 and TRBJ2-2): EAGVAQSPRYKIIEKRQSVAFWCNPISGHATLYWYQQILGQGPKLLIQFQNNGVVDDSQLPKDRFSAERLKGVDSTLKIQPAKLEDSAVYLCASSLNIGAPGELFFGEGSRLTVL.

The chain is built from TRBV7-9 and TRBJ2-5, with D perhaps assigned TRBD1 or TRBD2 (5 bases each). CDR1 and CDR2 from the germline V gene are SEHNR and FQNEAQ (reference sequence). The V end was cut by 1 base, the J end by 7 bases, with 10 bases between. The CDR3 is 13 residues long. CDR3 region: CASSLGGGRTQYF. DNA for the CDR3: TGTGCCAGCAGCTTAGGGGGCGGGCGGACCCAGTACTTC.

V usage is TRBV7-9 and J usage is TRBJ2-1; D is possibly TRBD2 (7 bases). The CDR3 totals 16 residues. V lost 1 base and J 7 bases, leaving 17 bases between the germline ends. The germline CDR1 and CDR2 sequences are SEHNR and FQNEAQ (reference sequence). The CDR3 loop reads CASSLDEGGGRNEQFF. Here the CDR3 DNA reads TGTGCCAGCAGCTTAGACGAGGGGGGGGGGCGAAATGAGCAGTTCTTC.

This clonotype has more than one count but fewer than ten. V usage is TRBV20-1 and J usage is TRBJ2-7; tentative D call: TRBD1 (5 bases). Germline CDR1 reads DFQATT; CDR2 reads SNEGSKA (reference sequence). This CDR3 region has 14 residues. Trimming cost V 5 bases and J 2 bases, with 16 bases left between them. The CDR3 sequence: CSAVKDTTTYEQYF. For the CDR3, the DNA is TGCAGTGCTGTAAAGGACACAACTACCTACGAGCAGTACTTC.

This sequence joins TRBV30 and TRBJ1-5, with TRBD1 as a possible D gene (5 bases). CDR3 size: 14 residues. Trimming cost V 8 bases and J 0 bases, with 14 bases left between them. From germline, CDR1 is GTSNPN and CDR2 SVGIG (reference sequence). Written as DNA, the CDR3 is TGTGCCGGGGGGGGAGGCCCTAGCAATCAGCCCCAGCATTTT. Its translation: CAGGGGPSNQPQHF.

In this sample, this clonotype turned up a few times. This chain joins TRBV10-3 and TRBJ1-1, with no clear D. Germline CDR1 reads ENHRY; CDR2 reads SYGVKD. CDR3 length: 12 residues. Trimming stripped 0 bases from V and 8 bases from J, with 7 bases between. The CDR3 protein is CAISESGFEAFF. The CDR3 nucleotides read TGTGCCATCAGTGAGTCGGGTTTCGAAGCTTTCTTT.

There are a few counts of this clonotype. The chain has TRBV2 and TRBJ2-3; 8 bases agree with TRBD1. CDR3 length: 16 residues. V shed 6 bases, J shed 8 bases, and the junction held 16 bases outside the gene matches. CDR1 and CDR2 (germline): SNHLY, FYNNEI. The CDR3 DNA reads TGTGCCAGCAGCCGGGACAGGCCTCTCTCTATATCTACGCAGTATTTT. It specifies CASSRDRPLSISTQYF. Looking up the rest from reference TRBV2 and TRBJ2-3 gives the full variable domain: EPEVTQTPSHQVTQMGQEVILRCVPISNHLYFYWYRQILGQKVEFLVSFYNNEISEKSEIFDDQFSVERPDGSNFTLKIRSTKLEDSAMYFCASSRDRPLSISTQYFGPGTRLTVL.

The sample holds one count of this clonotype. The V gene is TRBV20-1, the J gene TRBJ2-1, with D possibly matching TRBD2 (5 bases). Germline CDR1 reads DFQATT; CDR2 reads SNEGSKA (reference sequence). The CDR3 has 12 residues. The V end was cut by 5 bases, the J end by 9 bases, with 14 bases between. CDR3 loop: CSAPATSSEQFF. CDR3 bases: TGCAGTGCTCCTGCTACTAGTTCTGAGCAGTTCTTC.

The chain recombines TRBV19 with TRBJ2-7; TRBD1 matches 10 bases. CDR3 length: 15 residues. V lost 5 bases, J lost 4 bases, and 8 bases stayed unmatched. Germline CDR1 and CDR2: LNHDA and SQIVND (reference sequence). Here the CDR3 reads CASSVSGTGVYEQYF. In nucleotides, the CDR3 is TGTGCCAGTAGTGTTTCCGGGACAGGGGTGTACGAGCAGTACTTC.

This clonotype was counted only a few times. The V call is TRBV12-3 or TRBV12-4, the J call TRBJ2-3, with no clear D. The CDR3 length is 11 residues. V shed 0 bases and J shed 6 bases, with 1 base lying between them. The CDR3 loop is CASSLADTQYF. The CDR3 nucleotides read TGTGCCAGCAGTTTAGCGGATACGCAGTATTTT.

This clonotype occurred a few times. The V gene is TRBV6-1, the J gene TRBJ1-2; D remains ambiguous. Germline V gene sequence: CDR1 MNHNS, CDR2 SASEGT. This CDR3 spans 14 amino acids. V dropped 1 base and J dropped 7 bases, with 13 bases sitting between them. The chain's CDR3 is CASSEVDPGGGYTF. As DNA, the CDR3 is TGTGCCAGCAGTGAAGTCGACCCTGGCGGTGGCTACACCTTC.

The V and J genes are TRBV6-5 and TRBJ2-7; tentative D call: TRBD1 (5 bases). The germline CDR1 and CDR2 sequences are MNHEY and SVGAGI. CDR3 length equals 15 residues. V gave up 3 bases and J gave up 0 bases, with 12 bases separating them. CDR3 in DNA: TGTGCCAGCAGTTATCAGGGCCTCAGCTCCTACGAGCAGTACTTC. As protein: CASSYQGLSSYEQYF.

V and J are TRBV5-1 and TRBJ2-3; 7 bases map to TRBD1. The V and J ends lost 5 bases and 5 bases, in that order; junction bases with no gene match: 5. CDR3 length: 13 residues. The V gene's germline CDR1 is SGHRS and CDR2 YFSETQ. CDR3 in DNA: TGCGCCAGCAGTCAGACAGGGCGAGATACGCAGTATTTT. It specifies CASSQTGRDTQYF.

The chain couples TRBV5-4 to TRBJ2-3, with D uncertain. CDR1 is SGHNT and CDR2 is YYREEE in the germline V gene (reference sequence). The germline V and J ends were trimmed by 0 bases and 6 bases, with 14 bases remaining between them. The CDR3 is made up of 15 amino acids. The CDR3 DNA sequence: TGTGCCAGCAGCTTGGCCGGTAGGGCGGTTGATACGCAGTATTTT. Translated: CASSLAGRAVDTQYF.

The chain carries TRBV30 and TRBJ1-2, with a tentative D call TRBD1 (5 bases). CDR1 and CDR2 from the germline V gene are GTSNPN and SVGIG (reference sequence). The CDR3 contains 14 residues. The V gene lost 0 bases and the J gene lost 1 base, with 9 bases spanning the gap. CDR3 residues: CAWSVRGDNYGYTF. The CDR3 nucleotides read TGTGCCTGGAGTGTTAGAGGGGATAACTATGGCTACACCTTC.

The genes are TRBV6-1 and TRBJ1-1; 7 bases fit TRBD1. Germline loops: CDR1 MNHNS, CDR2 SASEGT. V lost 2 bases, J lost 13 bases, and 10 bases stayed unmatched. This CDR3 comprises 13 residues. The DNA for the CDR3 is TGTGCCAGCAGTGAATCGCTGCAGGGGGGATGTTTCTTT. It is translated as CASSESLQGGCFF.